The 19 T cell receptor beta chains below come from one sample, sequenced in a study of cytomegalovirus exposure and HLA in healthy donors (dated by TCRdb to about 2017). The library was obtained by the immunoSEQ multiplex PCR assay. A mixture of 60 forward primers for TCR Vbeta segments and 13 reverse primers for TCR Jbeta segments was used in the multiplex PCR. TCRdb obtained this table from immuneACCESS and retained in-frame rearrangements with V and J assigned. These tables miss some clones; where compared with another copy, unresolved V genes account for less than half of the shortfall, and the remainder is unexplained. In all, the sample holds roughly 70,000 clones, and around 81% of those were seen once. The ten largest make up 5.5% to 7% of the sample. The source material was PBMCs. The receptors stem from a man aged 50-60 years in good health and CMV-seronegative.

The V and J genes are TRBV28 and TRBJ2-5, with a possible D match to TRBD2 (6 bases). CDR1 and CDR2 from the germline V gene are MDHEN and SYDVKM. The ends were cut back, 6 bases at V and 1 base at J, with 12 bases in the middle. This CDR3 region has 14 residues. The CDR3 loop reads CASRPGGPQETQYF. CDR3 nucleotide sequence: TGTGCCAGCAGACCCGGAGGGCCCCAAGAGACCCAGTACTTC.

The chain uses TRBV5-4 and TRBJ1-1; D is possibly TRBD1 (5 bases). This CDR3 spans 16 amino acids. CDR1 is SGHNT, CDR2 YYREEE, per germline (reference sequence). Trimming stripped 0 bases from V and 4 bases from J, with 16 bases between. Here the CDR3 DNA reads TGTGCCAGCAGCTTGGGGCAGGGTGGAAGAGGCACTGAAGCTTTCTTT. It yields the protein CASSLGQGGRGTEAFF.

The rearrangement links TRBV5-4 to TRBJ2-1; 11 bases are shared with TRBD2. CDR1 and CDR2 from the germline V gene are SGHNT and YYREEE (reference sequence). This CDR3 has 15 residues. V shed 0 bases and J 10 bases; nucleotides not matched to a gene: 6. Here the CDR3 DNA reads TGTGCCAGCAGCTTGGAGCTAGCGGGAGGAGGGGAGCAGTTCTTC. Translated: CASSLELAGGGEQFF.

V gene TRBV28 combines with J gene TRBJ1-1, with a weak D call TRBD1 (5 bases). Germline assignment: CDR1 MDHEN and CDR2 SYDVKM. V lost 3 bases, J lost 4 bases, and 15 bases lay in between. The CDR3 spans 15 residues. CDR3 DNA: TGTGCCAGCAGTTTGGGGGGAGGGCAAATCACTGAAGCTTTCTTT. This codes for CASSLGGGQITEAFF.

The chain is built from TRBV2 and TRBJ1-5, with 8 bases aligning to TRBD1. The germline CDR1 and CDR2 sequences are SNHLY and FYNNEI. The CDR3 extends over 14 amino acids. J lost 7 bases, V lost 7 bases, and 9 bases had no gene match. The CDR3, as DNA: TGTGCCAGCATGATAACAGGGGGAGAGCAGCCCCAGCATTTT. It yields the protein CASMITGGEQPQHF.

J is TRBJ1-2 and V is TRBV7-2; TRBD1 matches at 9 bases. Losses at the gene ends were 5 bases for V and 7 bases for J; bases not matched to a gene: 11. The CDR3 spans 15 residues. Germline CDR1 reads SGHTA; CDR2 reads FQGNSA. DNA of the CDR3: TGTGCCAGCAGCCTATCACCGGGACAGGGTACTGGCTACACCTTC. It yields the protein CASSLSPGQGTGYTF.

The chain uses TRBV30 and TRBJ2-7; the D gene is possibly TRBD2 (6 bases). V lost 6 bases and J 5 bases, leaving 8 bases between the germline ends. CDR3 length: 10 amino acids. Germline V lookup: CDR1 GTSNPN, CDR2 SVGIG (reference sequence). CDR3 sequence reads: CACGGHEQYF. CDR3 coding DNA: TGTGCCTGCGGAGGGCACGAGCAGTACTTC. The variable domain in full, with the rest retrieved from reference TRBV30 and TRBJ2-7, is SQTIHQWPATLVQPVGSPLSLECTVEGTSNPNLYWYRQAAGRGLQLLFYSVGIGQISSEVPQNLSASRPQDRQFILSSKKLLLSDSGFYLCACGGHEQYFGPGTRLTVT.

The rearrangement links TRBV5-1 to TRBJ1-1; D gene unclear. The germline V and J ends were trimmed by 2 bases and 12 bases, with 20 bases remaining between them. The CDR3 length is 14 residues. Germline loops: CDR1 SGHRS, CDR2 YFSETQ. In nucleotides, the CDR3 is TGCGCCAGCAGCTTAAATCTGGGAGCCCGTAGGACTTTCTTT. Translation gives CASSLNLGARRTFF.

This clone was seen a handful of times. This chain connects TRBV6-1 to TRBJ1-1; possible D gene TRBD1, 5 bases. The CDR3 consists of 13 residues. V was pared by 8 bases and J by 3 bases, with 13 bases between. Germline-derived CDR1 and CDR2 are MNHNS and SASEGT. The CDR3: CASRGGVDTEAFF. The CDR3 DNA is TGTGCCAGCCGCGGGGGGGTCGACACTGAAGCTTTCTTT.

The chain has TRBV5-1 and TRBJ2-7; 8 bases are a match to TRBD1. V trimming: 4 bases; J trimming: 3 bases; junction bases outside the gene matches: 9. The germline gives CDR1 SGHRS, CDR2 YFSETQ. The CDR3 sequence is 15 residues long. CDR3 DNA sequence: TGCGCCAGCAGCGTACAACAGGGGGTGGGCTACGAGCAGTACTTC. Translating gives CASSVQQGVGYEQYF.

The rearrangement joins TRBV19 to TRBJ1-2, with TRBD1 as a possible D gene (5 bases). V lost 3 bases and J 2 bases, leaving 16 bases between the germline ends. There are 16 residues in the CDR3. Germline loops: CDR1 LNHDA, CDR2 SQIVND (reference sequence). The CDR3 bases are TGTGCCAGTAGTATCCCGGAGGGGTCGAGGAACTATGGCTACACCTTC. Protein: CASSIPEGSRNYGYTF.

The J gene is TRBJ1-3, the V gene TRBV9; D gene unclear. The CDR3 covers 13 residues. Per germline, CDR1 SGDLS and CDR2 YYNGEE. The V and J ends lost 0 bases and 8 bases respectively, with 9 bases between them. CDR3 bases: TGTGCCAGCAGCGTAGAATTTAGTGACACCATATATTTT. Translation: CASSVEFSDTIYF.

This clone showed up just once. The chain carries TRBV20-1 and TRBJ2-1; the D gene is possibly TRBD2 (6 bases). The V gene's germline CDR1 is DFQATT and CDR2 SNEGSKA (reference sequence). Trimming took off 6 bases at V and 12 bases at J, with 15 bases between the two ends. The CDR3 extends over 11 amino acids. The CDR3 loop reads CSALQGEAQFF. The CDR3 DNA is TGCAGTGCCTTACAAGGGGAGGCGCAGTTCTTC.

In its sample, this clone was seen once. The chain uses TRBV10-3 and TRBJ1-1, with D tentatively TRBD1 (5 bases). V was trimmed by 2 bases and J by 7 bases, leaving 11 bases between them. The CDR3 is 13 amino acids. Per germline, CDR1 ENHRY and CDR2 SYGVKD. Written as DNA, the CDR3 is TGTGCCATCAGTGAGACAGAAACAGGTGAAGCTTTCTTT. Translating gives CAISETETGEAFF.

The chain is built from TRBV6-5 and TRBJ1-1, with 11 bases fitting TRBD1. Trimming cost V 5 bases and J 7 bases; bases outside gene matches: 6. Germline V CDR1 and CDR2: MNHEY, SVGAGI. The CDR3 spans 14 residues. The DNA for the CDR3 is TGTGCCAGCAGTAAGGGACAGGGGGATGTTGAAGCTTTCTTT. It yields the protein CASSKGQGDVEAFF.

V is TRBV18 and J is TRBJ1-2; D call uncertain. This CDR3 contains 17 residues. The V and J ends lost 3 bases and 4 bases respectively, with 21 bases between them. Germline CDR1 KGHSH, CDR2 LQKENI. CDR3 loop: CASSPPGSISGVYGYTF. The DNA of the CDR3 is TGTGCCAGCTCACCTCCGGGGAGTATCTCAGGTGTCTATGGCTACACCTTC.

CDR3 residues: CASSGAGGIYGYTF. The CDR3 nucleotides are TGTGCCAGCAGTGGAGCCGGGGGGATCTATGGCTACACCTTC. The chain is built from TRBV27 and TRBJ1-2; possible D gene TRBD1, 5 bases. V gave up 5 bases and J gave up 4 bases, with 14 bases separating them. CDR1 and CDR2 from the germline V gene are MNHEY and SMNVEV (reference sequence). The CDR3 has 14 residues.

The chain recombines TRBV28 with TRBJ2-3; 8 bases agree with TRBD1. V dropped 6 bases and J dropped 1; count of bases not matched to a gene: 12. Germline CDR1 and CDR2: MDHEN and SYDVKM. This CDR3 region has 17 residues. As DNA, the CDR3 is TGTGCCAGCAGCCTCAGACAGGGGCTGGCGGGCACAGATACGCAGTATTTT. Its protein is CASSLRQGLAGTDTQYF.

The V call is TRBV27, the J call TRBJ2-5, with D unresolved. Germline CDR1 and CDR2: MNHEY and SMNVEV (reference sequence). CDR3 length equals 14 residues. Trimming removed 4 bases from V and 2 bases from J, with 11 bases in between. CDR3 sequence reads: CASSSFSVQETQYF. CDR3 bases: TGTGCCAGCAGTTCATTCAGTGTTCAAGAGACCCAGTACTTC.